This T cell receptor beta chain was retrieved from a study of CD8 T cells in ankylosing spondylitis. This clonotype was picked up a small number of times. What it recognizes is unknown. TCRdb analysed the 5' RACE reads with MiXCR anew, one entry per CDR3 protein. The table has a few hundred thousand distinct CDR3 sequences, around 24% seen once. General study findings and limits: Some of the motif variants had earlier been found in reactive arthritis patients' fluid and blood. A motif of seven or eight highly homologous TCR beta variants was seen as apparently characteristic of ankylosing spondylitis blood. Reportedly, significant enrichment of disease-linked clones occurred in matched ankylosing spondylitis synovial fluid. Disease-linked clones were found to be CD8+ and relatively rare in peripheral blood.

V shed 6 bases, J shed 0 bases, and the junction held 16 bases outside the gene matches. The CDR3 covers 18 residues. CDR1 is LGHNA, CDR2 YSLEER, per germline. Specimen: blood, either unsorted or a sorted T cell fraction (not recorded which). The gene calls are TRBV4-3 and TRBJ1-1; TRBD1 aligns across 7 bases. The source is a male donor with ankylosing spondylitis. The CDR3 sequence: CASREDREGVMVNTEAFF. CDR3 DNA sequence: TGCGCCAGCAGGGAAGACAGGGAAGGAGTTATGGTGAACACTGAAGCTTTCTTT.